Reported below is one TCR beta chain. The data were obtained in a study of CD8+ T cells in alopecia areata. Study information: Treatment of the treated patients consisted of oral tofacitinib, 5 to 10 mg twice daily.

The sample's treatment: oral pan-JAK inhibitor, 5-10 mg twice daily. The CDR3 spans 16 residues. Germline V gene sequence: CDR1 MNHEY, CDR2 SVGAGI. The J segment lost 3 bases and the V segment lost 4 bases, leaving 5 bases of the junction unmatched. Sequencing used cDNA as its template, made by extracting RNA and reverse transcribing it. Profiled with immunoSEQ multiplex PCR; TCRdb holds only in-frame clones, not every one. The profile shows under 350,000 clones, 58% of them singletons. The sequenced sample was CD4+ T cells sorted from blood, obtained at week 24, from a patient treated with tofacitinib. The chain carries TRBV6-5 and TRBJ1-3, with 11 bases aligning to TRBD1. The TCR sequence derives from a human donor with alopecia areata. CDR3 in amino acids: CASSSFGTGGGNTIYF. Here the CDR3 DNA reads TGTGCCAGCAGTTCCTTCGGGACAGGGGGTGGAAACACCATATATTTT.